Presented here are 22 T cell receptor beta chains from one specimen sequenced in a study of blood T cell repertoires in COVID-19. The table came from immunoSEQ multiplex PCR; TCRdb's copy has only in-frame clones and leaves some out. The data contain a few hundred thousand clones, approximately 83% of them singletons. Source material: PBMCs or T cells enriched from blood (not recorded which). These receptors originate from a woman aged 30 to 39 who had recovered from COVID-19.

This clone came up once. This chain uses TRBV19 with TRBJ1-4; no firm D call. Germline lookup yields CDR1 LNHDA and CDR2 SQIVND (reference sequence). This CDR3 has 14 residues. Trimming left V 7 bases short and J 5 bases short, with 14 bases between. The CDR3 region is CASKLGRQNEKLFF. The CDR3 DNA reads as TGTGCCAGTAAATTGGGCCGGCAGAATGAAAAACTGTTTTTT.

CDR3 bases: TGTGCGACAGGGGCCCTCGGGGAGCTGTTTTTT. It is translated as CATGALGELFF. The V and J genes are TRBV6-5 and TRBJ2-2; 8 nucleotides align to TRBD1. The V gene's germline CDR1 is MNHEY and CDR2 SVGAGI. The CDR3 is 11 residues long.

The chain is built from TRBV9 and TRBJ1-4; TRBD1 agrees at 7 bases. Germline lookup yields CDR1 SGDLS and CDR2 YYNGEE. The CDR3 has 14 amino acids. The V and J ends lost 4 bases and 8 bases, in that order; junction bases with no gene match: 8. The CDR3 DNA reads as TGTGCCAGCAGCTCGACAGGGTTTTCCGAAAAACTGTTTTTT. It specifies CASSSTGFSEKLFF.

The chain combines TRBV5-1 with TRBJ1-1; D is ambiguous. Per the germline V gene, CDR1 is SGHRS and CDR2 is YFSETQ. The CDR3 is made up of 13 amino acids. V was clipped by 2 bases and J by 1 base, with 6 bases between them. The CDR3 nucleotides are TGCGCCAGCAGCTTCGAGGGGAACACTGAAGCTTTCTTT. It codes for CASSFEGNTEAFF.

V usage is TRBV7-8 and J usage is TRBJ2-1; 7 positions match TRBD1. The CDR3 runs 14 residues. Unmatched junction bases numbered 5, after V lost 4 bases and J lost 5 bases. Germline-derived CDR1 and CDR2 are SGHVS and FQNEAQ. The CDR3 protein is CASSSLQGDNEQFF. The CDR3 coding sequence is TGTGCCAGCAGCTCCCTCCAGGGGGACAATGAGCAGTTCTTC.

V is TRBV19 and J is TRBJ2-7, with 10 positions matching TRBD1. The germline V gene has CDR1 LNHDA and CDR2 SQIVND (reference sequence). Losses at the gene ends were 3 bases for V and 5 bases for J; bases not matched to a gene: 16. The CDR3 contains 18 residues. The CDR3: CASSIRRDRGTVGDEQYF. CDR3 DNA sequence: TGTGCCAGTAGTATCCGGCGGGACAGGGGAACCGTTGGGGACGAGCAGTACTTC.

V and J are TRBV19 and TRBJ2-2; weak D call: TRBD1 (5 bases). V was cut by 10 bases and J by 7 bases, with 25 bases left in between. The length of the CDR3 is 16 residues. Germline CDR1 and CDR2: LNHDA and SQIVND (reference sequence). In DNA form, the CDR3 reads TGTGCCACTAAATGGGGTCGAGGACAAGACTTCGGGGAGCTGTTTTTT. Translated: CATKWGRGQDFGELFF.

This clone occurred once. The chain recombines TRBV28 with TRBJ1-5, with 8 nucleotides matching TRBD1. CDR3 length: 16 amino acids. Germline V gene sequence: CDR1 MDHEN, CDR2 SYDVKM. The V and J ends lost 7 bases and 0 bases, in that order; junction bases with no gene match: 8. The CDR3 coding sequence is TGTGCCAGCACCGTGACAGGGGATTATAGCAATCAGCCCCAGCATTTT. Translation: CASTVTGDYSNQPQHF. Looking up the rest from reference TRBV28 and TRBJ1-5 gives the full variable domain: DVKVTQSSRYLVKRTGEKVFLECVQDMDHENMFWYRQDPGLGLRLIYFSYDVKMKEKGDIPEGYSVSREKKERFSLILESASTNQTSMYLCASTVTGDYSNQPQHFGDGTRLSIL.

This chain uses TRBV5-5 with TRBJ2-7; TRBD2 is a possible D gene (5 bases). The germline CDR1 and CDR2 sequences are SGHKS and YYEKEE (reference sequence). Trimming cost V 0 bases and J 6 bases, with 16 bases left between them. CDR3 size: 15 residues. CDR3 region: CASSLARNWAGEQYF. The DNA for the CDR3 is TGTGCCAGCAGCTTGGCCCGCAATTGGGCGGGCGAGCAGTACTTC.

The rearrangement links TRBV7-6 to TRBJ2-1; possibly TRBD1 for D (6 bases). The CDR3 is made up of 13 amino acids. The V end lost 3 bases, the J end lost 8 bases, and 11 bases lay between the germline ends. CDR1 is SGHVS and CDR2 is FNYEAQ in the germline V gene. The CDR3 protein is CASSFSRGDEQFF. The CDR3 DNA reads as TGTGCCAGCAGCTTTTCCAGGGGAGATGAGCAGTTCTTC. The whole variable domain, filled in from reference TRBV7-6 and TRBJ2-1, reads GAGVSQSPRYKVTKRGQDVALRCDPISGHVSLYWYRQALGQGPEFLTYFNYEAQQDKSGLPNDRFSAERPEGSISTLTIQRTEQRDSAMYRCASSFSRGDEQFFGPGTRLTVL.

The V gene is TRBV6-5, the J gene TRBJ1-5; perhaps TRBD1 as D (6 bases). Trimming removed 2 bases from V and 5 bases from J, with 10 bases in between. The length of the CDR3 is 14 residues. The V gene's germline CDR1 is MNHEY and CDR2 SVGAGI. The CDR3 DNA follows: TGTGCCAGCAGTTACGGGGGGGCGGATCAGCCCCAGCATTTT. Amino acids: CASSYGGADQPQHF.

The V gene is TRBV10-2, the J gene TRBJ2-7, with TRBD1 matching over 7 bases. CDR3 size: 15 residues. CDR1 is WSHSY, CDR2 SAAADI, per germline. The V gene end was trimmed by 6 bases and the J gene end by 0 bases; junction bases not matched to a gene: 8. The CDR3 nucleotides are TGCGCCAGCAGGGCCGGGACAGAGAGCTCCTACGAGCAGTACTTC. Translating it yields CASRAGTESSYEQYF.

V is TRBV11-2 and J is TRBJ2-7; a weak D match, TRBD2 (5 bases). V was clipped by 2 bases and J by 5 bases, with 10 bases between them. Germline CDR1 reads SGHAT; CDR2 reads FQNNGV. This CDR3 spans 13 amino acids. The CDR3 here is CASSLIFGDEQYF. The CDR3 DNA follows: TGTGCCAGCAGCTTAATTTTCGGGGACGAGCAGTACTTC.

The chain is built from TRBV10-1 and TRBJ2-1; 14 nucleotides align to TRBD2. The CDR3 covers 13 residues. The junction had 4 bases not matched to a gene; V was cut back by 4 bases and J by 14 bases. Germline V gene lookup returns CDR1 WNHNN and CDR2 SYGVQD (reference sequence). Written as DNA, the CDR3 is TGCGCCAGCAGTGGACTAGCGGGAGGGCCAAAGTTCTTC. Its protein is CASSGLAGGPKFF.

This sequence joins TRBV28 and TRBJ1-1; D call uncertain. Germline CDR1 is MDHEN and CDR2 is SYDVKM. The CDR3 spans 19 residues. Trimming pared 8 bases from V and 3 bases from J, leaving 31 bases between. CDR3 residues: CASDPQGVLIKEFDTEAFF. The DNA for the CDR3 is TGTGCCAGCGACCCCCAAGGCGTCCTAATTAAGGAGTTCGACACTGAAGCTTTCTTT. Full variable domain (missing parts from reference TRBV28 and TRBJ1-1): DVKVTQSSRYLVKRTGEKVFLECVQDMDHENMFWYRQDPGLGLRLIYFSYDVKMKEKGDIPEGYSVSREKKERFSLILESASTNQTSMYLCASDPQGVLIKEFDTEAFFGQGTRLTVV.

The chain couples TRBV19 to TRBJ2-7; TRBD2 is a possible D gene (6 bases). The CDR3 has 13 residues. V gave up 6 bases and J gave up 3 bases, with 12 bases separating them. The germline V gene has CDR1 LNHDA and CDR2 SQIVND (reference sequence). The CDR3 DNA sequence: TGTGCCAGTAGGGGTAGCGGAAGCTACGAGCAGTACTTC. Protein sequence: CASRGSGSYEQYF.

The CDR3, as DNA: TGTGCCAGCAGCCTAAGGGGAAATGACAACACTGAAGCTTTCTTT. This encodes CASSLRGNDNTEAFF. The J gene is TRBJ1-1, the V gene TRBV9; maybe TRBD1 (5 bases). V lost 4 bases and J lost 2, with 15 bases in between. The CDR3 is 15 residues long. CDR1 is SGDLS and CDR2 is YYNGEE in the germline V gene. The entire variable domain, with the rest obtained from reference TRBV9 and TRBJ1-1, is as follows: DSGVTQTPKHLITATGQRVTLRCSPRSGDLSVYWYQQSLDQGLQFLIQYYNGEERAKGNILERFSAQQFPDLHSELNLSSLELGDSALYFCASSLRGNDNTEAFFGQGTRLTVV.

The rearrangement uses TRBV10-1 and TRBJ2-3; 12 bases line up with TRBD2. The trim removed 5 bases at V and 5 bases at J, leaving 11 bases unmatched. In germline, CDR1 is WNHNN, CDR2 SYGVQD (reference sequence). The CDR3 contains 17 residues. CDR3 in amino acids: CASSPRRLAGAGDTQYF. CDR3 nucleotides: TGCGCCAGCAGTCCTCGACGACTAGCGGGGGCGGGAGATACGCAGTATTTT.

This rearrangement joins TRBV27 to TRBJ2-6; D is possibly TRBD1 (5 bases). V lost 3 bases, J lost 0 bases, and 12 bases lay in between. CDR1 and CDR2 (germline): MNHEY, SMNVEV (reference sequence). This CDR3 is built from 17 residues. The chain's CDR3 is CASSFNRLSSGANVLTF. The CDR3 DNA is TGTGCCAGCAGTTTTAACAGGCTTAGCTCTGGGGCCAACGTCCTGACTTTC.

The genes are TRBV7-9 and TRBJ2-1; 8 nucleotides agree with TRBD1. After removal of 2 bases from V and 2 bases from J, the junction contained 2 bases not matched to a gene. Germline V lookup: CDR1 SEHNR, CDR2 FQNEAQ (reference sequence). This CDR3 has 15 amino acids. CDR3 coding DNA: TGTGCCAGCAGCTTACAACAGGGGGCCTACAATGAGCAGTTCTTC. Residues: CASSLQQGAYNEQFF. Supplemented by reference TRBV7-9 and TRBJ2-1, the full variable domain reads DTGVSQNPRHKITKRGQNVTFRCDPISEHNRLYWYRQTLGQGPEFLTYFQNEAQLEKSRLLSDRFSAERPKGSFSTLEIQRTEQGDSAMYLCASSLQQGAYNEQFFGPGTRLTVL.

The CDR3 DNA sequence: TGTGCCAGCAGCGGAGGGACGGGTGAAAAACTGTTTTTT. Protein sequence: CASSGGTGEKLFF. The chain recombines TRBV28 with TRBJ1-4, with TRBD1 as a possible D gene (5 bases). Trimming removed 6 bases at V and 7 bases at J, with 12 bases between. There are 13 residues in the CDR3. The germline V gene has CDR1 MDHEN and CDR2 SYDVKM.

The rearrangement uses TRBV18 and TRBJ1-1; 8 bases fit TRBD1. Trimming removed 6 bases from V and 4 bases from J; junction bases left unmatched: 10. This CDR3 is built from 15 residues. The germline gives CDR1 KGHSH, CDR2 LQKENI. In nucleotides, the CDR3 is TGTGCCAGCTCGGAAAGCAGGGGGCAGCGCACTGAAGCTTTCTTT. Translating it yields CASSESRGQRTEAFF.